These 6 T cell receptor beta chains share one sample of origin, sequenced in a study of T cell changes during pregnancy in multiple sclerosis. TCRdb's table, derived via immunoSEQ multiplex PCR, lists solely in-frame clones and lacks some. The data contain fewer than 40,000 clones, roughly 87% of them singletons. The material sequenced was CD8+ T cells from peripheral blood mononuclear cells, taken in the first trimester of pregnancy. These TCRs come from a female donor with multiple sclerosis, enrolled in a pregnancy study.

This chain joins TRBV28 and TRBJ2-5, with D tentatively TRBD1 (5 bases). The CDR3 spans 14 residues. CDR1 is MDHEN and CDR2 is SYDVKM in the germline V gene. Trimming left V 2 bases short and J 3 bases short, with 10 bases between. The CDR3 loop reads CASSLARREETQYF. Written as DNA, the CDR3 is TGTGCCAGCAGTTTAGCACGCAGGGAAGAGACCCAGTACTTC. Filled out from reference TRBV28 and TRBJ2-5, the complete variable domain reads DVKVTQSSRYLVKRTGEKVFLECVQDMDHENMFWYRQDPGLGLRLIYFSYDVKMKEKGDIPEGYSVSREKKERFSLILESASTNQTSMYLCASSLARREETQYFGPGTRLLVL.

The CDR3 spells CASSQEEAGAITDTQYF. The CDR3 nucleotides read TGTGCCAGCAGCCAAGAGGAAGCGGGAGCTATCACAGATACGCAGTATTTT. The rearrangement links TRBV4-2 to TRBJ2-3; 8 bases map to TRBD2. Germline trimming cut 0 bases from V and 2 bases from J; bases unmatched to any gene: 7. CDR3 length: 17 residues. From germline, CDR1 is LGHNA and CDR2 YNFKEQ.

The chain is built from TRBV7-6 and TRBJ2-1; 7 bases are shared with TRBD1. Trimming at V came to 5 bases and at J to 4 bases, leaving 11 bases not matched to a gene. The germline V gene encodes CDR1 SGHVS and CDR2 FNYEAQ. This CDR3 spans 16 amino acids. The CDR3 DNA follows: TGTGCCAGCAGCGTGGTTAAAAGGGGGCATTACAATGAGCAGTTCTTC. This encodes CASSVVKRGHYNEQFF.

The V call is TRBV5-6, the J call TRBJ2-3; 9 bases align to TRBD2. This CDR3 has 16 residues. Trimming removed 3 bases from V and 0 bases from J; junction bases left unmatched: 5. Germline CDR1 SGHDT, CDR2 YYEEEE. The CDR3 sequence: CASSWQTSGSTDTQYF. The CDR3, as DNA: TGTGCCAGCAGCTGGCAGACTAGCGGTAGCACAGATACGCAGTATTTT.

The chain recombines TRBV19 with TRBJ1-5; 8 bases are shared with TRBD1. The V and J ends lost 7 bases and 1 base, in that order; junction bases with no gene match: 9. The CDR3 covers 16 residues. Looked up from germline, CDR1 is LNHDA and CDR2 is SQIVND (reference sequence). CDR3 in DNA: TGTGCCAGTACCACCGGACAGGGCTTGAGCAATCAGCCCCAGCATTTT. Protein: CASTTGQGLSNQPQHF.

This clone was found once. The rearrangement links TRBV7-3 to TRBJ2-3; 7 nucleotides align to TRBD2. V was clipped by 5 bases and J by 6 bases; unmatched bases: 14. This CDR3 has 16 amino acids. Germline V gene sequence: CDR1 SGHTA, CDR2 FQGTGA. The CDR3 bases are TGTGCCAGCAGCCCCCTTGACGGGGGGAACCTCGATACGCAGTATTTT. Encoded protein: CASSPLDGGNLDTQYF.